The 27 T cell receptor beta chains listed next were all sequenced from one sample in a study of regulatory T cells in long-lasting Graves disease. Time point specified: persistent/refractory GD, antithyroid drugs over 5 years with positive TRAb. Following extraction of RNA from PBMCs, that RNA was used to make the TCR library. Arm-PCR of CDR3 regions with iRepertoire HTBI primers generated TCR beta libraries. TCRdb fed the multiplex PCR reads into MiXCR, producing one record per CDR3 protein. The profile shows about 460,000 distinct CDR3 sequences, roughly 23% of them singletons. The sequenced sample was peripheral blood mononuclear cells (PBMCs), obtained when the disease was refractory, from a patient treated with antithyroid drugs. These receptors were taken from a female donor with Graves disease.

This clonotype turned up a few times. The chain recombines TRBV12-3 or TRBV12-4 with TRBJ1-6; D unclear. V dropped 6 bases and J dropped 7 bases, with 13 bases sitting between them. The CDR3 has 14 amino acids. The CDR3 loop is CASRERGNNSPLHF. DNA of the CDR3: TGTGCCAGCAGGGAACGGGGTAACAATTCACCCCTCCACTTT.

This clonotype was seen ten or more times. The gene calls are TRBV20-1 and TRBJ1-5, with TRBD1 matching 10 bases. V shed 0 bases and J 5 bases; nucleotides not matched to a gene: 4. Per germline, CDR1 DFQATT and CDR2 SNEGSKA (reference sequence). The CDR3 sequence is 15 residues long. The DNA for the CDR3 is TGCAGTGCTAGAGATGGAGGGACAGGGGATCAGCCCCAGCATTTT. Amino acid sequence: CSARDGGTGDQPQHF.

This clonotype has more than one count but fewer than ten. The chain links TRBV7-9 to TRBJ1-1; unclear D gene. Germline V lookup: CDR1 SEHNR, CDR2 FQNEAQ (reference sequence). The CDR3 contains 10 residues. V was cut by 10 bases and J by 7 bases, with 10 bases left in between. The CDR3 DNA reads as TGTGCCACCTCGTACGGTGAAGCTTTCTTT. It encodes CATSYGEAFF.

This clonotype appeared many times. The chain joins TRBV10-3 to TRBJ1-2, with TRBD1 identical over 8 bases. The CDR3 loop spans 12 amino acids. J gave up 8 bases and V 6 bases, and 5 bases lay outside the gene matches. Germline CDR1 is ENHRY and CDR2 is SYGVKD. The CDR3 DNA is TGTGCCATCAGCACAGGGGGAGAGGGCTACACCTTC. Amino acids: CAISTGGEGYTF.

V usage is TRBV19 and J usage is TRBJ1-6; 7 nucleotides align to TRBD1. CDR1 LNHDA and CDR2 SQIVND come from the germline V gene (reference sequence). J was trimmed by 6 bases and V by 4 bases; bases with no gene match: 6. The CDR3 totals 15 residues. The CDR3 DNA reads TGTGCCAGTAGTAGTTCCGGGACAGCTAATTCACCCCTCCACTTT. The encoded protein is CASSSSGTANSPLHF.

The chain uses TRBV7-9 and TRBJ1-5; possibly TRBD1 for D (5 bases). The V end was cut by 1 base, the J end by 2 bases, with 9 bases between. CDR3 length: 15 amino acids. Germline V gene sequence: CDR1 SEHNR, CDR2 FQNEAQ (reference sequence). CDR3 amino acids: CASSLGDSGNQPQHF. CDR3 in DNA: TGTGCCAGCAGCTTAGGAGACAGTGGCAATCAGCCCCAGCATTTT.

To note about this clonotype: A much larger clone differs from this one at a single base, so this may be a read error. The V gene is TRBV12-3 or TRBV12-4, the J gene TRBJ1-6; no firm D call. The CDR3 covers 12 residues. In DNA form, the CDR3 reads TGTGCCAGCAGCCAAGATAATTTACCCCTCCACTTT. It specifies CASSQDNLPLHF.

This clonotype has only a few counts. The J gene is TRBJ1-2, the V gene TRBV7-2; the D is unclear. Germline V gene lookup returns CDR1 SGHTA and CDR2 FQGNSA. CDR3 length equals 13 residues. The V end was cut by 5 bases, the J end by 8 bases, with 15 bases between. CDR3 sequence: CASSLPQPLGYTF. The CDR3 nucleotides read TGTGCCAGCAGCCTCCCACAGCCCCTAGGCTACACCTTC.

The gene calls are TRBV7-2 and TRBJ1-4, with D possibly matching TRBD1 (5 bases). The CDR3 has 15 amino acids. V was shortened by 1 base and J by 3 bases, with 9 bases between the two germline ends. Germline CDR1 and CDR2: SGHTA and FQGNSA. This CDR3 is CASSLVGHPNEKLFF. The CDR3 DNA sequence: TGTGCCAGCAGCTTAGTAGGACACCCTAATGAAAAACTGTTTTTT.

About this clonotype itself: It is likely a read error: a sequence one base away is far more abundant. The V gene is TRBV12-3 or TRBV12-4, the J gene TRBJ2-4; D gene uncertain. Gene TRBJ1-2 matches the end of the DNA better, so the J call may be wrong. The CDR3 loop spans 14 amino acids. CDR3 amino acids: CARSAIGVSYGYTF. For the CDR3, the DNA is TGTGCCAGAAGTGCAATCGGGGTGAGCTATGGCTACACCTTC.

This clonotype was counted many times. The chain recombines TRBV20-1 with TRBJ2-7; 16 nucleotides agree with TRBD2. CDR3 length: 14 residues. Germline V gene data show CDR1 as DFQATT and CDR2 as SNEGSKA (reference sequence). V gave up 8 bases and J gave up 6 bases; unmatched junction bases: 7. The DNA for the CDR3 is TGCAGTACGGGACTAGCGGGAGGGTCCCGCGAGCAGTACTTC. Translated: CSTGLAGGSREQYF.

The sample holds many counts of this clonotype. The genes are TRBV12-3 or TRBV12-4 and TRBJ2-5; D gene uncertain. Trimming removed 6 bases at V and 6 bases at J, with 8 bases between. The CDR3 is 11 amino acids. The CDR3 protein is CASRIKKTQYF. The CDR3 region has the DNA TGTGCCAGCAGGATCAAAAAGACCCAGTACTTC.

In its sample, this clonotype was seen many times. V and J are TRBV29-1 and TRBJ1-2, with 8 nucleotides matching TRBD1. Germline assignment: CDR1 SQVTM and CDR2 ANQGSEA. The CDR3 is 15 residues long. The V gene end was trimmed by 2 bases and the J gene end by 8 bases; junction bases not matched to a gene: 13. CDR3 loop: CSVESVGSGGEGYTF. In nucleotides, the CDR3 is TGCAGCGTTGAATCCGTCGGATCAGGGGGCGAGGGCTACACCTTC.

J is TRBJ2-1 and V is TRBV6-2 or TRBV6-3; the D is unclear. CDR1 MNHEY and CDR2 SVGEGT come from the germline V gene. The CDR3 contains 16 residues. Trimming removed 2 bases from V and 1 base from J, with 12 bases in between. The CDR3 coding sequence is TGTGCCAGCAGTTACGCTAAGCTGGGATCCTACAATGAGCAGTTCTTC. It codes for CASSYAKLGSYNEQFF.

In regard to this clonotype: This may come from a read error, since a much larger clone is one base off. The chain uses TRBV7-2 and TRBJ2-7, with TRBD1 matching over 10 bases. Trimming removed 7 bases from V and 4 bases from J; junction bases left unmatched: 4. The germline CDR1 and CDR2 sequences are SGHTA and FQGNSA. CDR3 size: 13 residues. CDR3 loop: CASTGTGEYEQYF. CDR3 nucleotides: TGTGCCAGCACGGGGACAGGGGAGTACGAGCAGTACTTC.

This clonotype occurred a few times. V and J are TRBV6-1 and TRBJ1-1; D unclear. In germline, CDR1 is MNHNS, CDR2 SASEGT. CDR3 length equals 15 residues. Deletions cut 4 bases from V and 0 bases from J, with 12 bases between. The CDR3 DNA follows: TGTGCCAGCAGTGTCCTAGGAATCATGAACACTGAAGCTTTCTTT. Encoded protein: CASSVLGIMNTEAFF.

This clonotype was found many times. This chain uses TRBV6-2 or TRBV6-3 with TRBJ1-5; possible D gene TRBD1, 6 bases. This CDR3 region has 18 residues. Germline CDR1 MNHEY, CDR2 SVGEGT. The ends were cut back, 3 bases at V and 2 bases at J, with 20 bases in the middle. In DNA, the CDR3 is TGTGCCAGCAGTTATTTTTCCGGGACACCTTTCGGCAATCAGCCCCAGCATTTT. Protein product: CASSYFSGTPFGNQPQHF.

The table lists this clonotype with a few counts. This chain joins TRBV7-2 and TRBJ1-2, with 11 nucleotides matching TRBD1. V lost 1 base and J lost 4; bases outside the gene matches: 8. The CDR3 totals 17 residues. Per the germline V gene, CDR1 is SGHTA and CDR2 is FQGNSA. The CDR3 spells CASSLERDRGMLYGYTF. The CDR3 DNA reads TGTGCCAGCAGCTTAGAACGGGACAGGGGGATGCTCTATGGCTACACCTTC.

This clonotype was observed at least ten times. The rearrangement links TRBV7-8 to TRBJ2-7; TRBD1 agrees at 9 bases. The CDR3 is 15 residues long. Germline V gene data show CDR1 as SGHVS and CDR2 as FQNEAQ. V was clipped by 5 bases and J by 2 bases; unmatched bases: 7. The CDR3 reads CASSRPWDRAYEQYF. The CDR3 DNA sequence: TGTGCCAGCAGCCGCCCCTGGGACAGGGCCTACGAGCAGTACTTC.

This clonotype was seen a handful of times. V is TRBV18 and J is TRBJ2-7, with 9 bases identical to TRBD1. The V gene's germline CDR1 is KGHSH and CDR2 LQKENI. This CDR3 region has 14 residues. V was clipped by 5 bases and J by 8 bases; unmatched bases: 10. CDR3 sequence: CASSLGQGARKQYF. The CDR3 nucleotides are TGTGCCAGCTCATTGGGACAGGGTGCTCGTAAGCAGTACTTC.

This clonotype was seen at least ten times. The chain is built from TRBV12-3 or TRBV12-4 and TRBJ1-1; the D is unclear. Deletions cut 1 base from V and 7 bases from J, with 10 bases between. The CDR3 sequence is 13 residues long. The CDR3 spells CASSLDSPSEAFF. CDR3 nucleotides: TGTGCCAGCAGTTTAGACAGCCCGAGTGAAGCTTTCTTT.

This clonotype was picked up a small number of times. V and J are TRBV11-3 and TRBJ1-4; D remains ambiguous. Looked up from germline, CDR1 is SGHNT and CDR2 is YENEEA. The CDR3 totals 13 residues. The V end lost 7 bases, the J end lost 7 bases, and 13 bases lay between the germline ends. The CDR3 DNA follows: TGTGCCAGCACCCCCGGGTCCCGTGAAAAACTGTTTTTT. Translating it yields CASTPGSREKLFF. The full variable domain, completed using reference TRBV11-3 and TRBJ1-4, is EAGVVQSPRYKIIEKKQPVAFWCNPISGHNTLYWYLQNLGQGPELLIRYENEEAVDDSQLPKDRFSAERLKGVDSTLKIQPAELGDSAVYLCASTPGSREKLFFGSGTQLSVL.

This clonotype was detected a few times. The chain uses TRBV5-1 and TRBJ1-5; 8 nucleotides match TRBD1. After removal of 0 bases from V and 9 bases from J, the junction contained 8 bases not matched to a gene. Germline-derived CDR1 and CDR2 are SGHRS and YFSETQ. There are 15 residues in the CDR3. The CDR3 loop reads CASSLDGQGERPQHF. The DNA for the CDR3 is TGCGCCAGCAGCTTGGACGGACAGGGAGAACGGCCCCAGCATTTT.

The sample holds many counts of this clonotype. The rearrangement uses TRBV3-1 and TRBJ1-2; D not certain. Deletions cut 1 base from V and 6 bases from J, with 9 bases between. The CDR3 totals 13 residues. The germline V gene encodes CDR1 LGHDT and CDR2 YNNKEL (reference sequence). The CDR3: CASSQGGWHGYTF. The CDR3 DNA sequence: TGTGCCAGCAGCCAAGGGGGTTGGCATGGCTACACCTTC.

The CDR3: CASSLGEGREQYF. The CDR3 DNA sequence: TGCGCCAGCAGCTTGGGTGAGGGGAGAGAGCAGTACTTC. The rearrangement joins TRBV5-1 to TRBJ2-7; perhaps D is TRBD1 or TRBD2 (5 bases each). In germline, CDR1 is SGHRS, CDR2 YFSETQ. V lost 0 bases, J lost 7 bases, and 11 bases lay in between. The CDR3 extends over 13 amino acids.

This clonotype was detected a few times. The V call is TRBV7-2, the J call TRBJ2-3; 7 nucleotides align to TRBD1. Germline V gives CDR1 SGHTA, CDR2 FQGNSA. Trimming at V came to 5 bases and at J to 1 base, leaving 3 bases not matched to a gene. The CDR3 loop spans 14 amino acids. The CDR3, as DNA: TGTGCCAGCAGCCCCCAGGGGGGCACAGATACGCAGTATTTT. Translating gives CASSPQGGTDTQYF.

The rearrangement uses TRBV30 and TRBJ2-1; TRBD1 agrees at 7 bases. The J segment lost 3 bases and the V segment lost 5 bases, leaving 1 base of the junction unmatched. The CDR3 contains 12 residues. Germline values: CDR1 GTSNPN, CDR2 SVGIG (reference sequence). CDR3 in amino acids: CAWGTDYNEQFF. In DNA, the CDR3 is TGTGCCTGGGGGACAGACTACAATGAGCAGTTCTTC.